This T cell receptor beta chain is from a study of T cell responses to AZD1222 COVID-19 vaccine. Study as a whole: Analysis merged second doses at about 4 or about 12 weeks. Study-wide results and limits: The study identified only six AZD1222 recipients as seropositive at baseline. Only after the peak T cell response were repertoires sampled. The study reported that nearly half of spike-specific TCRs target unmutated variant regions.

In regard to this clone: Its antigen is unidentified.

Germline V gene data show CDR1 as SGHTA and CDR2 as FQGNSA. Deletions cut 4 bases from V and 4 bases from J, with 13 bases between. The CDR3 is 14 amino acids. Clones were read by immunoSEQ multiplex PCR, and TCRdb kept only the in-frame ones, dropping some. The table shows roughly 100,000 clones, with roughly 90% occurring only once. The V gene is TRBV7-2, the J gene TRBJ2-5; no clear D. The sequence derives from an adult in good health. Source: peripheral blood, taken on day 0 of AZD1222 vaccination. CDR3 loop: CASSSKSLRETQYF. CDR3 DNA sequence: TGTGCCAGCAGCTCCAAAAGCCTACGAGAGACCCAGTACTTC.